The rows below give T cell receptor beta chains drawn from one sample of a study of shared clonotypes between healthy human individuals. Profiling relied on immunoSEQ multiplex PCR, and the TCRdb table lists in-frame clones only, not all of them. The repertoire has 650,000 to 750,000 clones, 72% of them found once; the top ten carry approximately 2%. Sample: memory CD4+ T cells sorted from blood. The receptors were gathered from a woman in her twenties or thirties in good health. Each CDR3 is given with its conserved first and last residue. The D gene is left open where the match is weak. Clone size is given for some rows only: seen once, a few or many times, or a class if the clone is expanded.

V gene	D gene	clone size	J gene	CDR3 protein	CDR3 DNA
TRBV27	TRBD2	few	TRBJ2-7	CASKAPSREVFEQYF	TGTGCCAGCAAAGCCCCGTCACGGGAGGTTTTCGAGCAGTACTTC
TRBV29-1	.	.	TRBJ2-5	CSAGTDGETQYF	TGCAGCGCCGGGACGGACGGAGAGACCCAGTACTTC
TRBV28	TRBD1	.	TRBJ1-4	CASSSPGQGGMTELFF	TGTGCCAGCAGTTCACCCGGACAGGGGGGAATGACGGAACTGTTTTTT
TRBV1	.	.	TRBJ2-1	CTSSQTSGKVYEQFF	TGCACCAGCAGCCAGACTAGCGGGAAAGTATATGAGCAGTTCTTC
TRBV7-2	.	.	TRBJ2-1	CASSKRTAISSYNEQFF	TGTGCCAGCAGCAAAAGAACCGCGATTAGCTCCTACAATGAGCAGTTCTTC
TRBV28	.	few	TRBJ1-2	CASRRQGRPGGYTF	TGTGCCAGCAGACGCCAAGGCCGGCCAGGTGGCTACACCTTC
TRBV20-1	TRBD2	.	TRBJ2-5	CSARTSGTQYF	TGCAGTGCTAGGACTAGCGGGACCCAGTACTTC
TRBV6-6	.	.	TRBJ1-5	CASSYRGSSNQPQHF	TGTGCCAGCAGTTACCGAGGCAGTAGCAATCAGCCCCAGCATTTT
TRBV29-1	.	.	TRBJ2-5	CSVDSRATQETQYF	TGCAGCGTTGACAGCCGGGCCACCCAAGAGACCCAGTACTTC
TRBV6-6	.	.	TRBJ1-2	CASSTTPSEGYTF	TGTGCCAGCAGTACAACACCGTCGGAGGGCTACACCTTC
TRBV11-2	TRBD1	.	TRBJ2-3	CASSPRTGVNTDTQYF	TGTGCCAGCAGCCCCCGGACAGGGGTGAACACAGATACGCAGTATTTT
TRBV19	.	.	TRBJ1-1	CASSSRDGNTEAFF	TGTGCCAGTAGTTCCCGGGACGGAAACACTGAAGCTTTCTTT
TRBV7-9	.	.	TRBJ2-1	CASSPSPAYNEQFF	TGTGCCAGCAGCCCGAGTCCTGCCTACAATGAGCAGTTCTTC
TRBV6-1	.	.	TRBJ2-7	CASSDSQGPYEQYF	TGTGCCAGCAGTGATTCCCAGGGGCCCTACGAGCAGTACTTC
TRBV19	.	.	TRBJ2-7	CASSSTTGDFHEQYF	TGTGCCAGTAGCTCCACCACAGGGGACTTTCACGAGCAGTACTTC
TRBV28	TRBD1	.	TRBJ2-5	CASSRDRGRVETQYF	TGTGCCAGCAGTAGGGACAGGGGGCGGGTGGAGACCCAGTACTTC
TRBV6-1	.	.	TRBJ2-3	CAMRATDTQYF	TGTGCCATGCGGGCTACAGATACGCAGTATTTT
TRBV5-1	.	.	TRBJ2-7	CASSLDRKLYEQYF	TGCGCCAGCAGCTTGGACAGAAAACTCTACGAGCAGTACTTC
TRBV4-1	TRBD2	.	TRBJ2-1	CASSQDRLSGRAYNEQFF	TGCGCCAGCAGCCAAGATAGGCTAAGCGGGAGGGCCTACAATGAGCAGTTCTTC
TRBV6-1	TRBD2	.	TRBJ2-1	CASSDSGRSYNEQFF	TGTGCCAGCAGTGACAGCGGGAGAAGCTACAATGAGCAGTTCTTC
TRBV7-2	.	.	TRBJ2-3	CASSLASGTDTQYF	TGTGCCAGCAGCTTAGCGTCAGGAACAGATACGCAGTATTTT
TRBV5-1	TRBD1	few	TRBJ1-1	CASSLMGQGNTEAFF	TGCGCCAGCAGCTTGATGGGACAGGGGAACACTGAAGCTTTCTTT
TRBV9	TRBD2	.	TRBJ2-5	CASSVAPSGSGETQYF	TGTGCCAGCAGCGTAGCGCCTAGCGGGAGCGGAGAGACCCAGTACTTC
TRBV11-2	.	.	TRBJ2-1	CASSQVWSEGNEQFF	TGTGCCAGCAGCCAGGTCTGGAGTGAGGGGAATGAGCAGTTCTTC
TRBV19	.	.	TRBJ1-2	CASNGPANLYGYTF	TGTGCCAGCAACGGCCCCGCCAATCTTTATGGCTACACCTTC